Reported below is one T cell receptor (beta chain). Sequenced by immunoSEQ multiplex PCR; TCRdb stores in-frame clones only, minus some. The data hold a few hundred thousand clones, with about 82% observed a single time. The data are from a study of blood T cell repertoires in COVID-19. For the study at large: PBMCs, B-cell-depleted T cells, or T cells provided the cDNA or gDNA that made up the material.

CDR1 is SGHNT and CDR2 is YENEEA in the germline V gene. This CDR3 contains 17 residues. V lost 4 bases and J 6 bases, leaving 22 bases between the germline ends. The sample taken for sequencing was peripheral blood. The chain has TRBV11-3 and TRBJ2-1; weak D call: TRBD1 (6 bases). The TCR originated in an elderly man with acute or convalescent COVID-19. CDR3: CASSWGVGTKKTNEQFF. As DNA, the CDR3 is TGTGCCAGCAGCTGGGGTGTGGGGACAAAAAAAACCAATGAGCAGTTCTTC. The full variable domain, in which reference TRBV11-3 and TRBJ2-1 provide the parts outside the CDR3, is EAGVVQSPRYKIIEKKQPVAFWCNPISGHNTLYWYLQNLGQGPELLIRYENEEAVDDSQLPKDRFSAERLKGVDSTLKIQPAELGDSAVYLCASSWGVGTKKTNEQFFGPGTRLTVL.